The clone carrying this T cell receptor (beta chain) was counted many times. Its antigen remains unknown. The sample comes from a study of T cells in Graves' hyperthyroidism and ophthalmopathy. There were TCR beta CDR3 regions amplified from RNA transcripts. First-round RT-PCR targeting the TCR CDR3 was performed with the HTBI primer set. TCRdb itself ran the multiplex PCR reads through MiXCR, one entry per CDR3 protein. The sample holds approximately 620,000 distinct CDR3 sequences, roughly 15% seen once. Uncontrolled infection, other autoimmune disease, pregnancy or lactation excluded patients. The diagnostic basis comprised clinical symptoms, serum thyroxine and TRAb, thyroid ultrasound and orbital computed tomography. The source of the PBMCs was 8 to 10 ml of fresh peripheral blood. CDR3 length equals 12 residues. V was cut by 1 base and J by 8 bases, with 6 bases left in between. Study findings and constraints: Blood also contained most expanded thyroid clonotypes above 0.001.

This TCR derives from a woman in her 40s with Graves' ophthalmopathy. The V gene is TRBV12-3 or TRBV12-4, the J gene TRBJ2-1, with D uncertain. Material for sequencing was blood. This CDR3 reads CASSLVGYEQFF. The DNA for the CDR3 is TGTGCCAGCAGTTTAGTAGGGTATGAGCAGTTCTTC.